These T cell receptor beta chains were read from a single sample in a study of blood T cell repertoires in COVID-19. The protocol was immunoSEQ multiplex PCR, while the TCRdb copy is restricted to in-frame clones and leaves out a portion. The sample records roughly 120,000 clones, more than 75% being singletons. The specimen was peripheral blood. The receptor source for this set is a woman aged 70-85 years with acute or convalescent COVID-19. CDR3s include the opening cysteine and the closing phenylalanine or tryptophan. D genes are given only for firm matches. Expanded clones get a size class; other rows say once, few or many, or leave the size out.

V	J	D	length	size	CDR3	DNA
TRBV27	TRBJ2-5	NA	14	NA	CASRHLGGQETQYF	TGTGCCAGCAGACATCTAGGTGGGCAAGAGACCCAGTACTTC
TRBV6-5	TRBJ1-1	NA	13	NA	CASGWRSNTEAFF	TGTGCCAGCGGCTGGCGGTCGAACACTGAAGCTTTCTTT
TRBV5-1	TRBJ1-4	TRBD1	15	few	CASSSLTGEDEKLFF	TGCGCCAGCAGCTCCCTGACAGGGGAAGATGAAAAACTGTTTTTT
TRBV27	TRBJ2-6	NA	16	NA	CASTKTRVPGANVLTF	TGTGCCAGCACCAAAACCAGGGTTCCCGGGGCCAACGTCCTGACTTTC
TRBV6-5	TRBJ1-2	NA	12	NA	CASGAALYGYTF	TGTGCCAGCGGGGCCGCGCTCTATGGCTACACCTTC
TRBV12-3/TRBV12-4	TRBJ1-1	NA	12	NA	CASSTSGGRAFF	TGTGCCAGCAGTACCTCGGGAGGGCGAGCTTTCTTT
TRBV6-1	TRBJ1-5	NA	18	NA	CASSESGLPGWSNQPQHF	TGTGCCAGCAGTGAATCCGGCCTCCCCGGGTGGAGCAATCAGCCCCAGCATTTT
TRBV19	TRBJ1-5	NA	13	NA	CASTGTVYQPQHF	TGTGCCAGTACTGGAACAGTGTATCAGCCCCAGCATTTT
TRBV27	TRBJ2-7	NA	13	NA	CASSTGYSYEQYF	TGTGCCAGCAGTACGGGGTACTCCTACGAGCAGTACTTC
TRBV30	TRBJ1-1	NA	15	NA	CAWSYVRHRNTEAFF	TGTGCCTGGAGTTACGTTAGACACAGGAACACTGAAGCTTTCTTT
TRBV19	TRBJ2-7	TRBD1	14	few	CASSTRQGAYEQYF	TGTGCCAGTAGTACGAGACAGGGGGCCTACGAGCAGTACTTC
TRBV5-1	TRBJ1-1	NA	14	NA	CASSLGNRNTEAFF	TGCGCCAGCAGCTTGGGAAACAGGAACACTGAAGCTTTCTTT
TRBV19	TRBJ2-7	TRBD2	14	NA	CASSRGLANYEQYF	TGTGCCAGTAGCCGTGGACTAGCGAACTACGAGCAGTACTTC
TRBV4-1	TRBJ1-4	TRBD1	16	many	CASRDRGGRTNEKLFF	TGCGCCAGCAGAGACAGGGGCGGGCGGACTAATGAAAAACTGTTTTTT
TRBV11-2	TRBJ2-7	TRBD1	16	NA	CASSKTSGQGAGEQYF	TGTGCCAGCAGCAAAACTTCGGGACAGGGGGCTGGTGAGCAGTACTTC
TRBV7-6	TRBJ2-5	TRBD1	15	NA	CASSLVPGTGETQYF	TGTGCCAGCAGCTTAGTTCCCGGGACAGGAGAGACCCAGTACTTC
TRBV7-3	TRBJ2-3	TRBD2	18	NA	CASSLKPRTSGGAHTQYF	TGTGCCAGCAGCTTAAAGCCCCGGACTAGCGGGGGGGCCCATACGCAGTATTTT
TRBV10-2	TRBJ2-3	TRBD2	16	once	CASRIGGGTSTDTQYF	TGCGCCAGCAGGATTGGCGGGGGAACTAGCACAGATACGCAGTATTTT
TRBV27	TRBJ1-5	TRBD1	14	NA	CASSRQGVYQPQHF	TGTGCCAGCAGTCGACAGGGCGTGTATCAGCCCCAGCATTTT
TRBV18	TRBJ1-2	TRBD1	13	NA	CASSSTGVDGYTF	TGTGCCAGCTCATCGACAGGGGTGGATGGCTACACCTTC
TRBV7-6	TRBJ1-1	TRBD1	15	NA	CASSSGQGIGNEAFF	TGTGCCAGCAGCTCGGGACAGGGGATTGGGAATGAAGCTTTCTTT
TRBV11-3	TRBJ2-3	NA	16	NA	CASSLLGGGNTDTQYF	TGTGCCAGCAGCCTCTTAGGGGGGGGGAACACAGATACGCAGTATTTT
TRBV4-1	TRBJ1-4	NA	17	NA	CASSQGGGGATNEKLFF	TGCGCCAGCAGCCAAGGGGGGGGAGGCGCAACTAATGAAAAACTGTTTTTT
TRBV3-1/TRBV3-2	TRBJ1-2	NA	13	NA	CASSQEGLNGYTF	TGTGCCAGCAGCCAAGAGGGACTGAATGGCTACACCTTC
TRBV29-1	TRBJ1-6	NA	14	NA	CSVEDRGGNSPLHF	TGCAGCGTTGAAGATCGGGGTGGGAATTCACCCCTCCACTTT
TRBV28	TRBJ1-2	NA	14	NA	CASSLPNLGAGYTF	TGTGCCAGCAGTCTCCCCAATTTGGGGGCTGGCTACACCTTC
TRBV20-1	TRBJ1-2	NA	14	NA	CSASGGVAYQGYTF	TGCAGTGCTAGTGGCGGGGTGGCCTATCAAGGCTACACCTTC
TRBV3-1/TRBV3-2	TRBJ1-2	NA	15	NA	CASSQVGGLNYGYTF	TGTGCCAGCAGCCAAGTGGGGGGGCTTAACTATGGCTACACCTTC
TRBV3-1/TRBV3-2	TRBJ2-2	TRBD2	16	NA	CASSQRLAGNTGELFF	TGTGCCAGCAGCCAAAGACTAGCGGGGAACACCGGGGAGCTGTTTTTT
TRBV11-2	TRBJ2-2	TRBD1	16	NA	CASSRGTGGPTGELFF	TGTGCCAGCAGCCGTGGGACAGGGGGTCCTACCGGGGAGCTGTTTTTT
TRBV5-4	TRBJ1-1	TRBD1	16	NA	CASSDDRAGGNTEAFF	TGTGCCAGCAGCGATGACAGGGCCGGAGGGAACACTGAAGCTTTCTTT
TRBV3-1/TRBV3-2	TRBJ1-2	NA	12	NA	CASSGGNYGYTF	TGTGCCAGCAGCGGCGGGAACTATGGCTACACCTTC
TRBV5-6	TRBJ2-7	NA	16	NA	CASSLGGLAGTYEQYF	TGTGCCAGCAGCTTGGGGGGCCTTGCAGGTACCTACGAGCAGTACTTC
TRBV28	TRBJ2-7	TRBD2	14	NA	CASSPWGGVYEQYF	TGTGCCAGCAGCCCGTGGGGGGGGGTCTACGAGCAGTACTTC
TRBV19	TRBJ2-7	TRBD1	16	NA	CASSMGLGTGLHEQYF	TGTGCCAGTAGTATGGGATTAGGGACAGGTCTCCACGAGCAGTACTTC
TRBV10-1	TRBJ1-4	NA	14	NA	CASSGQPREEKLFF	TGCGCCAGCAGTGGACAACCCCGGGAGGAAAAACTGTTTTTT
TRBV3-1/TRBV3-2	TRBJ2-2	TRBD2	17	NA	CASSPLAGARKVGELFF	TGTGCCAGCAGCCCCCTAGCGGGGGCCCGAAAGGTCGGGGAGCTGTTTTTT
TRBV11-2	TRBJ2-5	TRBD2	15	NA	CASSFLAGGIETQYF	TGTGCCAGCAGCTTCCTGGCGGGGGGTATCGAGACCCAGTACTTC
TRBV2	TRBJ2-4	TRBD1	16	NA	CASIPDRALAKNIQYF	TGTGCCAGCATCCCGGACAGGGCCTTAGCCAAAAACATTCAGTACTTC
TRBV5-6	TRBJ1-2	NA	15	NA	CASSFLDSELYGYTF	TGTGCCAGCAGCTTTCTGGACAGCGAGCTGTATGGCTACACCTTC
TRBV9	TRBJ1-2	NA	15	NA	CASSVEGRVVYGYTF	TGTGCCAGCAGCGTAGAGGGCAGGGTGGTCTATGGCTACACCTTC
TRBV28	TRBJ1-1	NA	12	NA	CASSFTKREAFF	TGTGCCAGCAGTTTTACGAAGCGTGAAGCTTTCTTT
TRBV9	TRBJ2-2	NA	17	NA	CASSVLAGAQNTGELFF	TGTGCCAGCAGCGTATTGGCGGGGGCACAGAACACCGGGGAGCTGTTTTTT
TRBV6-5	TRBJ1-3	NA	14	NA	CASKAGHSGNTIYF	TGTGCCAGCAAGGCAGGGCACTCTGGAAACACCATATATTTT
TRBV18	TRBJ2-7	TRBD1	14	once	CASSSGQGAGEQYF	TGTGCCAGCTCATCCGGACAGGGGGCGGGCGAGCAGTACTTC